Following are 3 T cell receptor beta chains from one sample sequenced in a study of blood T cell repertoires in COVID-19. Here immunoSEQ multiplex PCR was the method, and the copy in TCRdb shows in-frame clones only, minus some. The profile shows about 220,000 clones, 80% to 85% of them singletons. The specimen was peripheral blood. The receptors shown here come from a human donor in a cohort sampled during active COVID-19.

The chain has TRBV5-4 and TRBJ1-3; D not certain. The germline V gene has CDR1 SGHNT and CDR2 YYREEE (reference sequence). With 0 bases removed from V and 0 bases from J, the gap between germline ends came to 10 bases. This CDR3 has 16 residues. The CDR3 spells CASSLGPDSSGNTIYF. In DNA, the CDR3 is TGTGCCAGCAGCTTGGGACCGGACTCCTCTGGAAACACCATATATTTT.

The chain links TRBV4-2 to TRBJ2-1; 11 nucleotides match TRBD1. The V segment lost 1 base and the J segment 7 bases; nucleotides outside the gene matches: 6. Germline V gives CDR1 LGHNA, CDR2 YNFKEQ. The CDR3 is made up of 16 amino acids. The CDR3 nucleotides read TGTGCCAGCAGCCAAGCTGGACAGGGGGCGAGAAATGAGCAGTTCTTC. Translated, it gives CASSQAGQGARNEQFF.

The V gene is TRBV27, the J gene TRBJ2-5; D is perhaps TRBD2 (5 bases). Deletions cut 2 bases from V and 5 bases from J, with 12 bases between. The CDR3 is made up of 14 amino acids. Germline assignment: CDR1 MNHEY and CDR2 SMNVEV (reference sequence). CDR3 sequence reads: CASSLRGIGETQYF. The CDR3, as DNA: TGTGCCAGCAGTTTAAGAGGGATCGGGGAGACCCAGTACTTC.